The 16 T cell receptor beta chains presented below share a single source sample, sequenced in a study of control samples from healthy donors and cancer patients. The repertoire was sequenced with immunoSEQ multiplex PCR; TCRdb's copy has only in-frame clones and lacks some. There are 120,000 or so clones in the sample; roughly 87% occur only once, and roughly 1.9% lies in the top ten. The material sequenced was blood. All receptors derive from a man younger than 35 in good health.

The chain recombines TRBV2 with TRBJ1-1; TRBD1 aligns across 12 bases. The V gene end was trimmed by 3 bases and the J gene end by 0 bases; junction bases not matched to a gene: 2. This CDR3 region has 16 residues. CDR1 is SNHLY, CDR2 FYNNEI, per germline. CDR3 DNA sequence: TGTGCCAGCAGTGAGGGACAGGGGGCGATGAACACTGAAGCTTTCTTT. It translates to CASSEGQGAMNTEAFF.

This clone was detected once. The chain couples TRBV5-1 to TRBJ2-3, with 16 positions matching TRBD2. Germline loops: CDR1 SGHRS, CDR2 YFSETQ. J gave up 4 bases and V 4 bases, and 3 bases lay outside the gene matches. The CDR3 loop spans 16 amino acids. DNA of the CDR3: TGCGCCAGCAGCCTCGGGACTAGCGGGAGGGCAGATACGCAGTATTTT. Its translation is CASSLGTSGRADTQYF.

As DNA, the CDR3 is TGTGCCAGCAGCCACCGGGCGGGTGACGGGGGCACCGGGGAGCTGTTTTTT. This sequence encodes CASSHRAGDGGTGELFF. J is TRBJ2-2 and V is TRBV27, with D possibly matching TRBD2 (6 bases). Trimming removed 6 bases at V and 4 bases at J, with 21 bases between. The CDR3 totals 17 residues. Germline V gene sequence: CDR1 MNHEY, CDR2 SMNVEV (reference sequence).

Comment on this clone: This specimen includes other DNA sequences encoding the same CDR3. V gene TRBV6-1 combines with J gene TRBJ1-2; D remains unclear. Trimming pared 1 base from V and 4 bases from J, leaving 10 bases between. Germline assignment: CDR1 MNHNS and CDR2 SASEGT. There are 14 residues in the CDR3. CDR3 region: CASSEVGQLYGYTF. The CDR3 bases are TGTGCCAGCAGTGAAGTAGGGCAGCTCTATGGCTACACCTTC.

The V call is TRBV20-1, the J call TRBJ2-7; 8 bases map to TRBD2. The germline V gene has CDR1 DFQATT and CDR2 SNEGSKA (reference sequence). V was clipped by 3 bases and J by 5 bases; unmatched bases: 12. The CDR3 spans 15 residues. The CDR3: CSASGAGDPWDEQYF. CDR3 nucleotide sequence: TGCAGTGCTAGTGGAGCGGGAGACCCCTGGGACGAGCAGTACTTC.

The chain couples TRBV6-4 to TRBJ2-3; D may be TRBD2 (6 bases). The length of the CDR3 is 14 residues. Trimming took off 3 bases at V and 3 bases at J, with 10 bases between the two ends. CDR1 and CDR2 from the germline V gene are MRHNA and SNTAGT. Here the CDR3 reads CASSERGETDTQYF. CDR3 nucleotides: TGTGCCAGCAGTGAGCGGGGAGAGACAGATACGCAGTATTTT.

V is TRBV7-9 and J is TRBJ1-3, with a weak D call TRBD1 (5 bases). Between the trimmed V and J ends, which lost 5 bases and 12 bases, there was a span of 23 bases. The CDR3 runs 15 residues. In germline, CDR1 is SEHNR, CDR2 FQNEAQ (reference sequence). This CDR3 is CASSEIQAPGDYIYF. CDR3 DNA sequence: TGTGCCAGCAGCGAGATACAGGCGCCCGGCGATTACATATATTTT.

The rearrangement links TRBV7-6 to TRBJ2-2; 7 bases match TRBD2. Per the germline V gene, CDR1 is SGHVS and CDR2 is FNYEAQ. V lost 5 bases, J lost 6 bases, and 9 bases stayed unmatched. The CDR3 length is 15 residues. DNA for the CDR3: TGTGCCAGCAGCCCCCGCGGGGGAGTCGCCGGGGAGCTGTTTTTT. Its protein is CASSPRGGVAGELFF.

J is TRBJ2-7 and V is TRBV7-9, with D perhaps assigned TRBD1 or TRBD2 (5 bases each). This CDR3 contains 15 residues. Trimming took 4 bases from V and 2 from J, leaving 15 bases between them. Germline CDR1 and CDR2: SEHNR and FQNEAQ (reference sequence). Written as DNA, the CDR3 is TGTGCCAGCAGCTGGGACCGCTATAGCCCCTACGAGCAGTACTTC. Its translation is CASSWDRYSPYEQYF. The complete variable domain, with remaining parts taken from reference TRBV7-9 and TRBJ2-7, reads DTGVSQNPRHKITKRGQNVTFRCDPISEHNRLYWYRQTLGQGPEFLTYFQNEAQLEKSRLLSDRFSAERPKGSFSTLEIQRTEQGDSAMYLCASSWDRYSPYEQYFGPGTRLTVT.

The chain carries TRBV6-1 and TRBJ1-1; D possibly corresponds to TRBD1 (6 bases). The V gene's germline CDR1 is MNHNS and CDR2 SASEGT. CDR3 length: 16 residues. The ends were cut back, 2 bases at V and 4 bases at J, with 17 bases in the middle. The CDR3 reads CASSEYTGAGGTEAFF. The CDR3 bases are TGTGCCAGCAGTGAATATACGGGGGCGGGTGGCACTGAAGCTTTCTTT.

The DNA for the CDR3 is TGTGCCAGCAGCTGGACAGGGGAGAACACTGAAGCTTTCTTT. The encoded protein is CASSWTGENTEAFF. The chain joins TRBV5-6 to TRBJ1-1, with 9 bases aligning to TRBD1. The CDR3 is 14 amino acids. V was clipped by 3 bases and J by 1 base; unmatched bases: 1. Germline CDR1 SGHDT, CDR2 YYEEEE.

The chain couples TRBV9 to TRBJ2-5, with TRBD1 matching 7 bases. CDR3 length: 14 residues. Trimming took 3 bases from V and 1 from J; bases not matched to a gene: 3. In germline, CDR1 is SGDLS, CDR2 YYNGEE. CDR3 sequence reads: CASSGQGPQETQYF. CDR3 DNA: TGTGCCAGCAGCGGACAGGGTCCCCAAGAGACCCAGTACTTC.

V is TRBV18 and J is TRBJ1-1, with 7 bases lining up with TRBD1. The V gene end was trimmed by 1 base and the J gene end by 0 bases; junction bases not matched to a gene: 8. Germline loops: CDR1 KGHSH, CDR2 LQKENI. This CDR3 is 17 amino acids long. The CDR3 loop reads CASSPQSPGQMNTEAFF. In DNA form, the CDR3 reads TGTGCCAGCTCACCACAATCTCCGGGACAGATGAACACTGAAGCTTTCTTT.

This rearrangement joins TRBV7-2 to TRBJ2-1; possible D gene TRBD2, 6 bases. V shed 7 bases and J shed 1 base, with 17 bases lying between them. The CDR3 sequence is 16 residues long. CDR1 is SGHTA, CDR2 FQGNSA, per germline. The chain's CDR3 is CASNLVGGASYNEQFF. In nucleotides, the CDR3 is TGTGCCAGCAATCTTGTCGGCGGGGCGTCCTACAATGAGCAGTTCTTC.

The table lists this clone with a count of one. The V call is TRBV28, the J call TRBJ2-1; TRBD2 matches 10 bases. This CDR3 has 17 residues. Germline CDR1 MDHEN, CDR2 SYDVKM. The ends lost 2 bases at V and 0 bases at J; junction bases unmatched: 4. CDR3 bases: TGTGCCAGCAGTTTAGTGGGACTAGCGAACTCCTACAATGAGCAGTTCTTC. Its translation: CASSLVGLANSYNEQFF.

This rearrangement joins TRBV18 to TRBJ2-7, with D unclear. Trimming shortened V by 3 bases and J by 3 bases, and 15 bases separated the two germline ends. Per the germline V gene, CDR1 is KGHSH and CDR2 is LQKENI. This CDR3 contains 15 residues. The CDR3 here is CASSPRQALVYEQYF. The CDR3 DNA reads TGTGCCAGCTCACCGCGGCAGGCACTTGTCTACGAGCAGTACTTC.